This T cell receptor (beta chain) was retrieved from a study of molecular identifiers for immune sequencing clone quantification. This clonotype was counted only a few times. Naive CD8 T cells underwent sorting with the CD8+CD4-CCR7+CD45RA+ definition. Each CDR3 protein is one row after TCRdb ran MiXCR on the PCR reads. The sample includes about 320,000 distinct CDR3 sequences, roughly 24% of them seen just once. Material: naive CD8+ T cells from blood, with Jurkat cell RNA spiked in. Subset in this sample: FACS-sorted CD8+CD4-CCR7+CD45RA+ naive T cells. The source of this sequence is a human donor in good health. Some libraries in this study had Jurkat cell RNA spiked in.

The CDR3, as DNA: TGTGCCAGCAGTTCAGAGGGCTTAGGAGATACGCAGTATTTT. It specifies CASSSEGLGDTQYF. The V gene is TRBV27, the J gene TRBJ2-3; D possibly corresponds to TRBD2 (5 bases). Germline V gene data show CDR1 as MNHEY and CDR2 as SMNVEV (reference sequence). V lost 4 bases and J 5 bases, leaving 13 bases between the germline ends. There are 14 residues in the CDR3.